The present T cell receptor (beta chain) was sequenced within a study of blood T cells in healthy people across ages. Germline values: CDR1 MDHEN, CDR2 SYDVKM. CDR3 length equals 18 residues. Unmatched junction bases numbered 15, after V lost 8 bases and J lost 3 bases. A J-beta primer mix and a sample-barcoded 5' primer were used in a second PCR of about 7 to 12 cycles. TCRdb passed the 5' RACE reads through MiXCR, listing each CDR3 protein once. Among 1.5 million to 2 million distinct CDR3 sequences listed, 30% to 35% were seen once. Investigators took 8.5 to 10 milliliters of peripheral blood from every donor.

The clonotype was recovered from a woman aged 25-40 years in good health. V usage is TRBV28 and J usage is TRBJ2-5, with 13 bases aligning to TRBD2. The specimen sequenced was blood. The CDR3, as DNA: TGTGCCAGCCGCCCGGGACTAGCGGGACGCCCAGCAAAAGAGACCCAGTACTTC. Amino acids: CASRPGLAGRPAKETQYF. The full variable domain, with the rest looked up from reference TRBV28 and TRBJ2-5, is DVKVTQSSRYLVKRTGEKVFLECVQDMDHENMFWYRQDPGLGLRLIYFSYDVKMKEKGDIPEGYSVSREKKERFSLILESASTNQTSMYLCASRPGLAGRPAKETQYFGPGTRLLVL.